A selection of T cell receptor beta chains follows, all from one sample in a study of blood T cell repertoires in COVID-19. The method was immunoSEQ multiplex PCR; TCRdb's version includes in-frame clones alone and lacks a portion of them. The table has some 200,000 clones, 86% seen once; the top ten hold 6% to 7.5%. Sequences were obtained from peripheral blood. These receptors came from a woman of 80 years or more in a cohort sampled during active or convalescent COVID-19. Each CDR3 is given with its conserved first and last residue. D genes are given only for firm matches. Clone size is not always given. Where it is, it says once, few, many or a class for expanded clones.

abundance: NA
d_gene: TRBD1
j_gene: TRBJ1-2
v_gene: TRBV29-1
CDR3aa: CSVVWTGNYGYTF
CDR3nt: TGCAGCGTTGTCTGGACAGGGAACTATGGCTACACCTTC

abundance: NA
d_gene: NA
j_gene: TRBJ1-4
v_gene: TRBV12-3/TRBV12-4
CDR3aa: CASSSLTQGIMGF
CDR3nt: TGTGCCAGCAGTTCCCTAACCCAGGGAATCATGGGCTTT

abundance: once
d_gene: NA
j_gene: TRBJ2-3
v_gene: TRBV11-2
CDR3aa: CASSTWTDTQYF
CDR3nt: TGTGCCAGCAGCACATGGACAGATACGCAGTATTTT

abundance: NA
d_gene: TRBD1
j_gene: TRBJ1-3
v_gene: TRBV9
CDR3aa: CASSPGQGIAGNTIYF
CDR3nt: TGTGCCAGCAGCCCTGGACAGGGGATCGCTGGAAACACCATATATTTT

abundance: NA
d_gene: TRBD1
j_gene: TRBJ2-1
v_gene: TRBV5-1
CDR3aa: CASSPAWGQGYNEQFF
CDR3nt: TGCGCCAGCAGCCCCGCCTGGGGACAGGGCTACAATGAGCAGTTCTTC

abundance: NA
d_gene: NA
j_gene: TRBJ2-3
v_gene: TRBV4-2
CDR3aa: CASSQDWRATDTQYF
CDR3nt: TGTGCCAGCAGCCAAGATTGGAGGGCTACAGATACGCAGTATTTT

abundance: NA
d_gene: TRBD1
j_gene: TRBJ1-4
v_gene: TRBV7-2
CDR3aa: CASSFTGGANEKLFF
CDR3nt: TGTGCCAGCAGCTTCACAGGGGGGGCTAATGAAAAACTGTTTTTT

abundance: NA
d_gene: TRBD1
j_gene: TRBJ2-2
v_gene: TRBV18
CDR3aa: CASSPGQGLLTGELFF
CDR3nt: TGTGCCAGCTCACCCGGACAGGGATTATTGACCGGGGAGCTGTTTTTT

abundance: NA
d_gene: TRBD1
j_gene: TRBJ2-5
v_gene: TRBV28
CDR3aa: CASSFGDRGETQYF
CDR3nt: TGTGCCAGCAGTTTCGGAGACAGGGGAGAGACCCAGTACTTC

abundance: NA
d_gene: TRBD1
j_gene: TRBJ1-5
v_gene: TRBV27
CDR3aa: CASRGQGAFSNQPQHF
CDR3nt: TGTGCCAGCAGGGGACAGGGGGCTTTTAGCAATCAGCCCCAGCATTTT

abundance: NA
d_gene: TRBD1
j_gene: TRBJ1-4
v_gene: TRBV5-4
CDR3aa: CASSSQGQGSEKLFF
CDR3nt: TGTGCCAGCAGCTCCCAGGGACAGGGCAGTGAAAAACTGTTTTTT

abundance: NA
d_gene: NA
j_gene: TRBJ2-1
v_gene: TRBV7-2
CDR3aa: CASSLYGRNEQFF
CDR3nt: TGTGCCAGCAGCTTATACGGTCGCAATGAGCAGTTCTTC

abundance: NA
d_gene: NA
j_gene: TRBJ1-1
v_gene: TRBV19
CDR3aa: CASSIEPVAEAFF
CDR3nt: TGTGCCAGTAGTATAGAGCCAGTGGCTGAAGCTTTCTTT

abundance: NA
d_gene: TRBD1
j_gene: TRBJ2-7
v_gene: TRBV29-1
CDR3aa: CSVIIGQGSYEQYF
CDR3nt: TGCAGCGTGATAATTGGACAGGGTTCCTACGAGCAGTACTTC

abundance: NA
d_gene: TRBD1
j_gene: TRBJ2-5
v_gene: TRBV7-8
CDR3aa: CASSPDRVASQETQYF
CDR3nt: TGTGCCAGCAGCCCAGACAGGGTAGCCTCCCAAGAGACCCAGTACTTC

abundance: NA
d_gene: NA
j_gene: TRBJ2-3
v_gene: TRBV24-1
CDR3aa: CATSDPYPVTQYF
CDR3nt: TGTGCCACCAGTGATCCGTACCCAGTAACGCAGTATTTT

abundance: NA
d_gene: NA
j_gene: TRBJ2-5
v_gene: TRBV9
CDR3aa: CASSVRDTRSQETQYF
CDR3nt: TGTGCCAGCAGCGTCCGGGACACCCGGTCTCAAGAGACCCAGTACTTC

abundance: NA
d_gene: TRBD1
j_gene: TRBJ1-2
v_gene: TRBV11-2
CDR3aa: CASSPSWTGNYGYTF
CDR3nt: TGTGCCAGCAGCCCCTCCTGGACAGGGAACTATGGCTACACCTTC

abundance: NA
d_gene: TRBD2
j_gene: TRBJ2-2
v_gene: TRBV9
CDR3aa: CASRRLAGAGELFF
CDR3nt: TGTGCCAGCAGAAGACTAGCGGGGGCCGGGGAGCTGTTTTTT

abundance: NA
d_gene: TRBD2
j_gene: TRBJ2-7
v_gene: TRBV3-1/TRBV3-2
CDR3aa: CASSSSGGAYEQYF
CDR3nt: TGTGCCAGCAGCTCAAGCGGGGGGGCCTACGAGCAGTACTTC

abundance: NA
d_gene: NA
j_gene: TRBJ1-2
v_gene: TRBV19
CDR3aa: CASTQGGYGYTF
CDR3nt: TGTGCCAGTACCCAAGGGGGCTATGGCTACACCTTC

abundance: NA
d_gene: TRBD1
j_gene: TRBJ2-1
v_gene: TRBV5-1
CDR3aa: CASSPFLGQGLGEQFF
CDR3nt: TGCGCCAGCAGCCCTTTCCTCGGACAGGGGTTAGGTGAGCAGTTCTTC

abundance: NA
d_gene: NA
j_gene: TRBJ2-5
v_gene: TRBV14
CDR3aa: CASSQGYISQETQYF
CDR3nt: TGTGCCAGCAGCCAAGGATACATCTCCCAAGAGACCCAGTACTTC

abundance: once
d_gene: TRBD1
j_gene: TRBJ2-6
v_gene: TRBV2
CDR3aa: CASSGQGGPNVLTF
CDR3nt: TGTGCCAGCAGTGGACAGGGTGGGCCCAACGTCCTGACTTTC

abundance: once
d_gene: TRBD2
j_gene: TRBJ2-1
v_gene: TRBV18
CDR3aa: CASSPLVGTSGRENEQFF
CDR3nt: TGTGCCAGCTCACCTCTAGTAGGGACTAGCGGGAGGGAGAATGAGCAGTTCTTC

abundance: NA
d_gene: NA
j_gene: TRBJ2-7
v_gene: TRBV19
CDR3aa: CASRHPAGYEQYF
CDR3nt: TGTGCCAGTAGACATCCCGCGGGGTACGAGCAGTACTTC

abundance: NA
d_gene: TRBD1
j_gene: TRBJ1-1
v_gene: TRBV30
CDR3aa: CAGRRDRERLGEAFF
CDR3nt: TGTGCCGGTAGGCGGGACAGGGAGCGCCTTGGTGAAGCTTTCTTT

abundance: NA
d_gene: TRBD1
j_gene: TRBJ1-3
v_gene: TRBV27
CDR3aa: CASSLSRGLGNTIYF
CDR3nt: TGTGCCAGCAGTTTATCAAGGGGGCTAGGAAACACCATATATTTT

abundance: NA
d_gene: TRBD1
j_gene: TRBJ2-7
v_gene: TRBV23-1
CDR3aa: CASSQKEDRGYEQYF
CDR3nt: TGCGCCAGCAGTCAGAAAGAGGACAGGGGGTACGAGCAGTACTTC

abundance: NA
d_gene: NA
j_gene: TRBJ2-7
v_gene: TRBV6-5
CDR3aa: CASSREQGEQYF
CDR3nt: TGTGCCAGCAGTCGTGAACAGGGCGAGCAGTACTTC

abundance: NA
d_gene: TRBD2
j_gene: TRBJ2-5
v_gene: TRBV9
CDR3aa: CASSWSGREQETQYF
CDR3nt: TGTGCCAGCAGCTGGAGCGGGAGAGAACAAGAGACCCAGTACTTC

abundance: NA
d_gene: NA
j_gene: TRBJ2-6
v_gene: TRBV14
CDR3aa: CASSQALAGPSGANVLTF
CDR3nt: TGTGCCAGCAGCCAAGCCCTGGCGGGACCCTCTGGGGCCAACGTCCTGACTTTC

abundance: NA
d_gene: TRBD2
j_gene: TRBJ2-1
v_gene: TRBV7-7
CDR3aa: CASSPGLAGGDEQFF
CDR3nt: TGTGCCAGCAGCCCGGGACTAGCGGGAGGGGATGAGCAGTTCTTC

abundance: NA
d_gene: TRBD1
j_gene: TRBJ2-7
v_gene: TRBV7-6
CDR3aa: CASSIGTGIGYEQYF
CDR3nt: TGTGCCAGCAGCATCGGGACAGGCATCGGATACGAGCAGTACTTC

abundance: few
d_gene: NA
j_gene: TRBJ2-2
v_gene: TRBV7-9
CDR3aa: CASSLAVSGELFF
CDR3nt: TGTGCCAGCAGCTTAGCAGTGAGCGGGGAGCTGTTTTTT

abundance: NA
d_gene: TRBD2
j_gene: TRBJ2-3
v_gene: TRBV5-6
CDR3aa: CASSWGLAGGTTDTQYF
CDR3nt: TGTGCCAGCAGCTGGGGACTAGCGGGAGGGACGACAGATACGCAGTATTTT

abundance: NA
d_gene: TRBD1
j_gene: TRBJ1-6
v_gene: TRBV3-1/TRBV3-2
CDR3aa: CASSPTGLHSPLHF
CDR3nt: TGTGCCAGCAGCCCGACAGGGCTCCATTCACCCCTCCACTTT

abundance: NA
d_gene: TRBD1
j_gene: TRBJ2-2
v_gene: TRBV30
CDR3aa: CAWSRGQWNTGELFF
CDR3nt: TGTGCCTGGAGCCGGGGACAGTGGAACACCGGGGAGCTGTTTTTT

abundance: NA
d_gene: TRBD2
j_gene: TRBJ2-1
v_gene: TRBV11-3
CDR3aa: CASTFGGRDYNEQFF
CDR3nt: TGTGCCAGCACCTTTGGAGGGAGGGACTACAATGAGCAGTTCTTC

abundance: NA
d_gene: TRBD1
j_gene: TRBJ2-1
v_gene: TRBV7-7
CDR3aa: CASSLEQGSYNEQFF
CDR3nt: TGTGCTAGCAGCTTAGAACAGGGGTCATACAATGAGCAGTTCTTC

abundance: few
d_gene: NA
j_gene: TRBJ2-7
v_gene: TRBV28
CDR3aa: CASSFARGSYEQYF
CDR3nt: TGTGCCAGCAGTTTCGCCCGAGGTTCCTACGAGCAGTACTTC

abundance: NA
d_gene: NA
j_gene: TRBJ1-6
v_gene: TRBV21-1
CDR3aa: CASSPRVRIHPLGNSPLHF
CDR3nt: TGTGCCAGCAGCCCCAGGGTTCGGATACACCCCCTGGGGAATTCACCCCTCCACTTT

abundance: NA
d_gene: NA
j_gene: TRBJ2-2
v_gene: TRBV11-3
CDR3aa: CASSFRGAGELFF
CDR3nt: TGTGCCAGCAGCTTCAGGGGTGCCGGGGAGCTGTTTTTT

abundance: few
d_gene: NA
j_gene: TRBJ2-7
v_gene: TRBV7-9
CDR3aa: CASSPGRGRFYEQYF
CDR3nt: TGTGCCAGCAGCCCGGGAAGGGGGAGATTTTACGAGCAGTACTTC

abundance: NA
d_gene: NA
j_gene: TRBJ2-3
v_gene: TRBV7-9
CDR3aa: CASSLSPGAGGTDTQYF
CDR3nt: TGTGCCAGCAGCTTAAGTCCAGGGGCCGGAGGCACAGATACGCAGTATTTT

abundance: NA
d_gene: NA
j_gene: TRBJ2-1
v_gene: TRBV5-6
CDR3aa: CASRTTVQYEQFF
CDR3nt: TGTGCCAGCAGAACCACCGTTCAGTATGAGCAGTTCTTC

abundance: NA
d_gene: NA
j_gene: TRBJ1-1
v_gene: TRBV28
CDR3aa: CASSPGTSILNTEAFF
CDR3nt: TGTGCCAGCAGTCCCGGGACTTCAATTCTGAACACTGAAGCTTTCTTT

abundance: NA
d_gene: NA
j_gene: TRBJ1-1
v_gene: TRBV7-2
CDR3aa: CASSYPQQWPGDTEAFF
CDR3nt: TGTGCCAGCAGCTATCCACAACAGTGGCCCGGGGACACTGAAGCTTTCTTT

abundance: NA
d_gene: TRBD1
j_gene: TRBJ2-7
v_gene: TRBV28
CDR3aa: CAIKQGAGHEQYF
CDR3nt: TGTGCCATCAAACAGGGGGCGGGCCACGAGCAGTACTTC

abundance: NA
d_gene: TRBD1
j_gene: TRBJ1-1
v_gene: TRBV12-3/TRBV12-4
CDR3aa: CASRETGGAFF
CDR3nt: TGTGCCAGCAGGGAGACAGGGGGAGCTTTCTTT

abundance: NA
d_gene: NA
j_gene: TRBJ1-4
v_gene: TRBV9
CDR3aa: CASSPTGVINEKLFF
CDR3nt: TGTGCCAGCAGCCCGACAGGCGTAATTAATGAAAAACTGTTTTTT

abundance: few
d_gene: TRBD1
j_gene: TRBJ2-2
v_gene: TRBV6-5
CDR3aa: CASRIGRTGGNELFF
CDR3nt: TGTGCCAGCAGGATAGGCAGGACAGGGGGCAACGAGCTGTTTTTT

abundance: NA
d_gene: NA
j_gene: TRBJ1-2
v_gene: TRBV14
CDR3aa: CASSRHASYGYTF
CDR3nt: TGTGCCAGCAGCCGACATGCCTCCTATGGCTACACCTTC

abundance: NA
d_gene: NA
j_gene: TRBJ2-1
v_gene: TRBV10-3
CDR3aa: CAIREERRGGEQFF
CDR3nt: TGTGCCATCAGGGAAGAGCGGAGGGGAGGTGAGCAGTTCTTC

abundance: NA
d_gene: NA
j_gene: TRBJ1-6
v_gene: TRBV27
CDR3aa: CASSLIYRPHSPLHF
CDR3nt: TGTGCCAGCAGTTTAATTTACAGGCCCCATTCACCCCTCCACTTT